A selection of T cell receptor beta chains follows, all from one sample in a study of tumor-infiltrating lymphocytes in primary liver carcinoma. In TCRdb, the multiplex PCR reads were re-called with MiXCR into one record per CDR3 protein. This repertoire shows about 70,000 distinct CDR3 sequences, about 72% found once; its top ten account for about a quarter. The sequencing input was liver tumor tissue from sampling region 4. The origin of the receptors is a man in his forties with primary liver carcinoma and hepatitis B virus infection. CDR3s include the opening cysteine and the closing phenylalanine or tryptophan. D genes are given only for firm matches. Size tells how often a clone was seen (once, few, many) or the class of an expanded clone, and some rows leave it out.

clone_size	v_call	d_call	j_call	cdr3_aa	cdr3_nt
once	TRBV28	.	TRBJ1-4	CTSSLYEGIIEKLFF	TGTACCAGCAGTTTATATGAGGGGATTATCGAAAAACTGTTTTTT
few	TRBV7-9	TRBD2	TRBJ2-1	CASSLALAGNGQFF	TGTGCCAGCAGCTTAGCGCTAGCGGGAAATGGGCAGTTCTTC
.	TRBV9	TRBD2	TRBJ2-5	CVSSVSGRASETQYF	TGTGTCAGCAGCGTGAGCGGGAGGGCGAGTGAGACCCAGTACTTC
.	TRBV11-1	.	TRBJ1-2	CAISPGYHYGYTF	TGTGCCATCAGCCCGGGATACCACTATGGTTACACCTTC
many	TRBV6-1	.	TRBJ1-1	CASSEAAGWDTEAFF	TGTGCCAGCAGTGAAGCTGCAGGGTGGGACACTGAAGCTTTCTTT
.	TRBV6-1	TRBD1	TRBJ2-1	CASNPIPGTGGDEQFF	TGTGCCAGCAACCCAATCCCGGGGACAGGGGGCGATGAGCAGTTCTTC
.	TRBV11-2	.	TRBJ2-1	CASRRTIRIRTRVQGEQFF	TGTGCCAGCAGGCGCACAATCCGGATCCGGACAAGAGTCCAGGGTGAGCAGTTCTTC
.	TRBV29-1	.	TRBJ1-2	CSVWSRSDYTF	TGCAGCGTTTGGAGTAGAAGTGACTACACCTTC
.	TRBV20-1	.	TRBJ1-2	CSAPDRTYGYTF	TGCAGTGCCCCTGACAGGACCTATGGCTACACCTTC
.	TRBV29-1	.	TRBJ1-1	CSVGDRVKETEAFF	TGCAGCGTTGGGGATAGGGTGAAGGAAACTGAAGCTTTCTTT
.	TRBV6-5	.	TRBJ2-7	CASSNSLGDYEQYF	TGTGCCAGCAGTAACAGCCTGGGCGACTACGAGCAGTACTTC
.	TRBV6-1	TRBD1	TRBJ1-5	CAGSDGTGVYQPQHF	TGTGCCGGCAGTGACGGGACAGGGGTGTATCAGCCCCAGCATTTT
once	TRBV28	.	TRBJ2-3	CTSSSAVTFVRDTQYF	TGTACCAGCAGCTCCGCAGTGACTTTCGTGAGAGATACGCAGTATTTT
.	TRBV6-5	TRBD1	TRBJ2-6	CASNPQTGAGANVLTF	TGTGCCAGTAATCCTCAAACAGGGGCAGGGGCCAACGTTCTGACTTTC
few	TRBV24-1	.	TRBJ2-2	CATSDLSGELFF	TGTGCCACCAGTGATTTGTCCGGGGAGCTGTTTTTT
.	TRBV28	.	TRBJ2-3	CASSLDGSIDTQYF	TGTGCCAGCAGTTTAGACGGGAGTATAGATACACAGTATTTT
.	TRBV6-5	.	TRBJ1-2	CAGMRGEVGYTF	TGTGCCGGTATGCGAGGTGAGGTCGGCTACACCTTC
many	TRBV29-1	.	TRBJ2-1	CSVEVSAPYNEQFF	TGCAGCGTTGAAGTTTCGGCACCCTACAATGAGCAGTTCTTC
.	TRBV11-2	TRBD1	TRBJ2-2	CASSFNRDRVGTGEPFF	TGCGCCAGCAGCTTTAATCGGGACAGGGTCGGCACCGGGGAGCCGTTTTTT
many	TRBV10-3	TRBD1	TRBJ1-1	CAISEPWVTGKKMEAFF	TGTGCCATCAGTGAGCCCTGGGTGACAGGGAAGAAGATGGAAGCTTTCTTT
.	TRBV11-2	TRBD1	TRBJ2-2	CACGFDRDRLGTGELFF	TGTGCCTGCGGCTTTGATCGGGACAGGCTCGGCACCGGGGAGCTGTTTTTT